The rows below give T cell receptor beta chains drawn from one sample of a study of cytomegalovirus exposure and HLA in healthy donors. This table comes from immunoSEQ multiplex PCR, and its TCRdb copy is limited to in-frame clones, with some not included. The sample consists of some 130,000 clones, around 80% of them appearing once. The sequenced material came from PBMCs. All receptors derive from a woman in her forties or fifties in good health and CMV-seropositive. The CDR3 runs from the conserved cysteine through the conserved F or W. The order of the fields is V gene, J gene, clone size, D gene, CDR3 protein, CDR3 DNA. The D gene is left open where the match is weak. The size field is filled for only some rows; it gives once, few, many or a size class.

V: TRBV7-2; J: TRBJ2-7; size: NA; D: NA; CDR3: CASSLGGRTYEQYF; DNA: TGTGCCAGCAGCTTAGGAGGCCGAACCTACGAGCAGTACTTC
V: TRBV6-1; J: TRBJ2-7; size: NA; D: TRBD1; CDR3: CASSRTGGPSYEQYF; DNA: TGTGCCAGCAGTCGGACAGGTGGACCCTCCTACGAGCAGTACTTC
V: TRBV4-2; J: TRBJ2-3; size: NA; D: NA; CDR3: CASSQEELALTDTQYF; DNA: TGTGCCAGCAGCCAAGAGGAACTAGCACTCACAGATACGCAGTATTTT
V: TRBV7-2; J: TRBJ2-1; size: NA; D: NA; CDR3: CASGLNEQFF; DNA: TGTGCCAGCGGACTCAATGAGCAGTTCTTC
V: TRBV6-6; J: TRBJ2-7; size: NA; D: TRBD2; CDR3: CASSYTSGGGYEQYF; DNA: TGTGCCAGCAGTTACACTAGCGGGGGTGGCTACGAGCAGTACTTC
V: TRBV13; J: TRBJ1-1; size: NA; D: TRBD1; CDR3: CASSTDRATEAFF; DNA: TGTGCCAGCAGCACAGACAGGGCCACTGAAGCTTTCTTT
V: TRBV4-3; J: TRBJ2-3; size: NA; D: TRBD1; CDR3: CASSQDWGTGTSTDTQYF; DNA: TGCGCCAGCAGCCAAGATTGGGGGACAGGGACTAGCACAGATACGCAGTATTTT
V: TRBV5-4; J: TRBJ2-2; size: NA; D: NA; CDR3: CASSQVVGAGNGELFF; DNA: TGTGCCAGCAGCCAAGTCGTTGGGGCCGGTAACGGGGAGCTGTTTTTT
V: TRBV6-5; J: TRBJ1-2; size: few; D: NA; CDR3: CASSYSNRVHGYTF; DNA: TGTGCCAGCAGTTACTCTAACAGGGTACATGGCTACACCTTC
V: TRBV11-3; J: TRBJ2-1; size: NA; D: NA; CDR3: CASSDRSSYNEQFF; DNA: TGTGCCAGCAGCGACAGGTCTTCCTACAATGAGCAGTTCTTC
V: TRBV19; J: TRBJ1-2; size: NA; D: NA; CDR3: CAILNFPGGYTF; DNA: TGTGCCATTCTGAATTTCCCGGGTGGCTACACCTTC
V: TRBV19; J: TRBJ1-1; size: NA; D: NA; CDR3: CASSIALWEMNTEAFF; DNA: TGTGCCAGTAGTATCGCTCTCTGGGAGATGAACACTGAAGCTTTCTTT
V: TRBV6-5; J: TRBJ2-3; size: few; D: NA; CDR3: CASSYSARVPDTQYF; DNA: TGTGCCAGCAGTTACTCAGCCAGGGTACCAGATACGCAGTATTTT
V: TRBV5-1; J: TRBJ1-1; size: NA; D: NA; CDR3: CASSPGIPDMNTEAFF; DNA: TGCGCCAGCAGCCCAGGGATACCAGATATGAACACTGAAGCTTTCTTT
V: TRBV10-3; J: TRBJ2-7; size: NA; D: NA; CDR3: CAISEWGRDEQYF; DNA: TGTGCCATCAGTGAGTGGGGGCGAGACGAGCAGTACTTC
V: TRBV5-8; J: TRBJ2-5; size: NA; D: NA; CDR3: CASSLGANQETQYF; DNA: TGTGCCAGCAGCCTAGGAGCGAACCAAGAGACCCAGTACTTC
V: TRBV9; J: TRBJ2-1; size: NA; D: TRBD2; CDR3: CASSPLAGAYNEQFF; DNA: TGTGCCAGCAGCCCCTTAGCGGGAGCCTACAATGAGCAGTTCTTC
V: TRBV11-3; J: TRBJ2-5; size: NA; D: NA; CDR3: CASSLGGGSETQYF; DNA: TGTGCCAGCAGCTTAGGGGGAGGCTCAGAGACCCAGTACTTC
V: TRBV5-1; J: TRBJ1-1; size: NA; D: NA; CDR3: CASSLDGGYTEAFF; DNA: TGCGCCAGCAGCTTGGACGGCGGATACACTGAAGCTTTCTTT
V: TRBV19; J: TRBJ2-5; size: NA; D: TRBD1; CDR3: CASSIGQGREETQYF; DNA: TGTGCCAGTAGTATAGGACAGGGTAGGGAAGAGACCCAGTACTTC
V: TRBV6-1; J: TRBJ2-7; size: NA; D: TRBD2; CDR3: CASSEASGGSYEQYF; DNA: TGTGCCAGCAGTGAAGCCAGCGGGGGCTCCTACGAGCAGTACTTC
V: TRBV19; J: TRBJ1-1; size: NA; D: TRBD1; CDR3: CASSKGAGRNTEAFF; DNA: TGTGCCAGTAGTAAGGGGGCAGGTCGGAACACTGAAGCTTTCTTT
V: TRBV2; J: TRBJ2-5; size: NA; D: NA; CDR3: CASSEALLGIRVETQYF; DNA: TGTGCCAGCAGTGAAGCTTTGCTCGGAATCAGGGTAGAGACCCAGTACTTC
V: TRBV27; J: TRBJ1-5; size: NA; D: NA; CDR3: CASSSQGSNQPQHF; DNA: TGTGCCAGCAGTTCCCAGGGTAGCAATCAGCCCCAGCATTTT
V: TRBV4-2; J: TRBJ2-1; size: NA; D: TRBD2; CDR3: CASRKTGTREYNEQFF; DNA: TGTGCCAGCAGAAAAACCGGGACTAGGGAGTACAATGAGCAGTTCTTC
V: TRBV6-6; J: TRBJ1-1; size: NA; D: NA; CDR3: CASSYEGGLNTEAFF; DNA: TGTGCCAGCAGTTACGAAGGAGGGCTGAACACTGAAGCTTTCTTT
V: TRBV7-3; J: TRBJ2-3; size: NA; D: NA; CDR3: CASSFGPTDTQYF; DNA: TGTGCCAGCAGCTTTGGGCCCACAGATACGCAGTATTTT
V: TRBV7-6; J: TRBJ2-7; size: NA; D: NA; CDR3: CASSLAQGSLYEQYF; DNA: TGTGCCAGCAGCTTAGCGCAGGGATCTCTTTACGAGCAGTACTTC
V: TRBV11-3; J: TRBJ2-2; size: NA; D: NA; CDR3: CASSLLRGSDTGELFF; DNA: TGTGCCAGCAGCCTACTCCGGGGGTCCGACACCGGGGAGCTGTTTTTT
V: TRBV2; J: TRBJ2-4; size: NA; D: TRBD2; CDR3: CASSEFGSGLAGHTNKNIQYF; DNA: TGTGCCAGCAGTGAATTCGGTAGTGGACTAGCGGGACACACAAACAAAAACATTCAGTACTTC
V: TRBV18; J: TRBJ2-7; size: NA; D: TRBD2; CDR3: CASSPGLAGSYEQYF; DNA: TGTGCCAGCTCACCAGGACTAGCGGGGTCCTACGAGCAGTACTTC
V: TRBV5-1; J: TRBJ1-2; size: few; D: TRBD1; CDR3: CASSGTGSYGYTF; DNA: TGCGCCAGCAGCGGGACAGGCTCCTATGGCTACACCTTC
V: TRBV9; J: TRBJ1-6; size: few; D: TRBD1; CDR3: CASSTGGGTNSPLHF; DNA: TGTGCCAGCAGCACAGGGGGGGGAACGAATTCACCCCTCCACTTT
V: TRBV29-1; J: TRBJ2-3; size: NA; D: TRBD1; CDR3: CSGTGTGGADTQYF; DNA: TGCAGCGGGACCGGGACAGGGGGCGCAGATACGCAGTATTTT
V: TRBV5-1; J: TRBJ2-3; size: NA; D: TRBD2; CDR3: CASSSGGNADTQYF; DNA: TGCGCCAGCAGCTCGGGAGGGAACGCAGATACGCAGTATTTT
V: TRBV4-3; J: TRBJ2-2; size: few; D: NA; CDR3: CASSQDPSLQGPNTGELFF; DNA: TGCGCCAGCAGCCAAGATCCGTCATTACAGGGCCCCAACACCGGGGAGCTGTTTTTT
V: TRBV28; J: TRBJ1-2; size: NA; D: NA; CDR3: CASSSGTHRYTF; DNA: TGTGCCAGCAGTTCCGGGACTCATCGCTACACCTTC
V: TRBV6-6; J: TRBJ2-5; size: NA; D: TRBD2; CDR3: CASTLNGGETQYF; DNA: TGTGCCAGCACCCTCAACGGGGGGGAGACCCAGTACTTC
V: TRBV2; J: TRBJ1-4; size: few; D: NA; CDR3: CASRLTEKAKLFF; DNA: TGTGCCAGCAGGTTGACAGAAAAGGCAAAACTGTTTTTT
V: TRBV27; J: TRBJ1-6; size: NA; D: NA; CDR3: CASSLSPSFNSPLHF; DNA: TGTGCCAGCAGTTTATCGCCCAGTTTCAATTCACCCCTCCACTTT
V: TRBV28; J: TRBJ1-5; size: NA; D: NA; CDR3: CASSLGGYGNQPQHF; DNA: TGTGCCAGCAGTTTAGGAGGATACGGCAATCAGCCCCAGCATTTT
V: TRBV2; J: TRBJ1-1; size: few; D: TRBD1; CDR3: CASSGDRETEAFF; DNA: TGTGCCAGCAGTGGGGACAGGGAGACTGAAGCTTTCTTT
V: TRBV30; J: TRBJ2-3; size: NA; D: TRBD2; CDR3: CAWSGGSGTSTDTQYF; DNA: TGTGCCTGGAGTGGGGGAAGCGGGACTAGCACAGATACGCAGTATTTT
V: TRBV11-2; J: TRBJ2-1; size: NA; D: TRBD2; CDR3: CASSLGRLAGAREQFF; DNA: TGTGCCAGCAGCTTAGGTCGGCTAGCGGGGGCCAGGGAGCAGTTCTTC
V: TRBV6-1; J: TRBJ1-2; size: NA; D: NA; CDR3: CASRTDTVYGYTF; DNA: TGTGCCAGCAGAACGGACACGGTCTATGGCTACACCTTC
V: TRBV6-1; J: TRBJ1-2; size: few; D: NA; CDR3: CASRTGHEDDYTF; DNA: TGTGCCAGCAGAACAGGCCATGAGGATGACTACACCTTC
V: TRBV5-8; J: TRBJ2-1; size: NA; D: NA; CDR3: CASRDGAYNEQFF; DNA: TGTGCCAGCAGGGATGGGGCGTACAATGAGCAGTTCTTC
V: TRBV9; J: TRBJ1-3; size: NA; D: NA; CDR3: CASSVEQGNTIYF; DNA: TGTGCCAGCAGCGTAGAACAGGGCAACACCATATATTTT
V: TRBV5-1; J: TRBJ2-5; size: NA; D: NA; CDR3: CASSLPADQETQYF; DNA: TGCGCCAGCAGCTTACCGGCGGACCAAGAGACCCAGTACTTC
V: TRBV9; J: TRBJ2-1; size: NA; D: TRBD1; CDR3: CASSGGTGNEQFF; DNA: TGTGCCAGCAGCGGGGGGACAGGGAATGAGCAGTTCTTC
V: TRBV5-4; J: TRBJ2-5; size: NA; D: NA; CDR3: CASSRELSETQYF; DNA: TGTGCCAGCAGCCGGGAGCTTTCGGAGACCCAGTACTTC
V: TRBV11-2; J: TRBJ2-2; size: NA; D: TRBD2; CDR3: CASSPRGANTGELFF; DNA: TGTGCCAGCAGCCCCCGGGGGGCGAACACCGGGGAGCTGTTTTTT
V: TRBV28; J: TRBJ2-7; size: few; D: NA; CDR3: CASSPPSSYEQYF; DNA: TGTGCCAGCAGCCCGCCCAGTTCCTACGAGCAGTACTTC
V: TRBV28; J: TRBJ2-5; size: NA; D: NA; CDR3: CASGIGGDRVKETQYF; DNA: TGTGCCAGCGGAATCGGGGGGGACAGGGTAAAAGAGACCCAGTACTTC
V: TRBV15; J: TRBJ2-3; size: NA; D: TRBD1; CDR3: CATSRGQGVTTDTQYF; DNA: TGTGCCACCAGCAGAGGCCAGGGGGTGACCACAGATACGCAGTATTTT
V: TRBV29-1; J: TRBJ1-1; size: few; D: NA; CDR3: CSVRRGGENTEAFF; DNA: TGCAGCGTTAGACGGGGGGGAGAGAACACTGAAGCTTTCTTT
V: TRBV10-3; J: TRBJ2-5; size: NA; D: NA; CDR3: CAIRGTVHGSETQYF; DNA: TGTGCCATCAGAGGAACAGTACATGGGTCAGAGACCCAGTACTTC
V: TRBV2; J: TRBJ2-3; size: once; D: NA; CDR3: CASSDPPGKNTQYF; DNA: TGTGCCAGCAGTGATCCACCGGGGAAGAATACGCAGTATTTT
V: TRBV11-2; J: TRBJ1-1; size: NA; D: TRBD1; CDR3: CASSSGGNTEAFF; DNA: TGTGCCAGCAGCTCAGGGGGGAACACTGAAGCTTTCTTT
V: TRBV9; J: TRBJ1-2; size: NA; D: NA; CDR3: CASSVVDGEGGYTF; DNA: TGTGCCAGCAGCGTAGTTGACGGGGAAGGTGGCTACACCTTC